This TCR beta chain appears in the sequencing data of a study of blood T cell repertoires in COVID-19. Using immunoSEQ multiplex PCR, the repertoire was profiled, and TCRdb retains in-frame clones only, with some absent. The repertoire holds about 220,000 clones, with roughly 83% as singletons. CDR3 size: 12 residues. CDR1 SGDLS and CDR2 YYNGEE come from the germline V gene. The V end lost 3 bases, the J end lost 8 bases, and 6 bases lay between the germline ends. Researchers sorted participants into cohorts using their self-reported clinical history. The material sequenced was PBMCs or T cells enriched from blood (not recorded which). The TCR was taken from a woman aged 40-49 years with acute COVID-19. The chain joins TRBV9 to TRBJ1-6; D gene uncertain. This CDR3 reads CASSATDSPLHF. In nucleotides, the CDR3 is TGTGCCAGCAGCGCCACTGATTCACCCCTCCACTTT.